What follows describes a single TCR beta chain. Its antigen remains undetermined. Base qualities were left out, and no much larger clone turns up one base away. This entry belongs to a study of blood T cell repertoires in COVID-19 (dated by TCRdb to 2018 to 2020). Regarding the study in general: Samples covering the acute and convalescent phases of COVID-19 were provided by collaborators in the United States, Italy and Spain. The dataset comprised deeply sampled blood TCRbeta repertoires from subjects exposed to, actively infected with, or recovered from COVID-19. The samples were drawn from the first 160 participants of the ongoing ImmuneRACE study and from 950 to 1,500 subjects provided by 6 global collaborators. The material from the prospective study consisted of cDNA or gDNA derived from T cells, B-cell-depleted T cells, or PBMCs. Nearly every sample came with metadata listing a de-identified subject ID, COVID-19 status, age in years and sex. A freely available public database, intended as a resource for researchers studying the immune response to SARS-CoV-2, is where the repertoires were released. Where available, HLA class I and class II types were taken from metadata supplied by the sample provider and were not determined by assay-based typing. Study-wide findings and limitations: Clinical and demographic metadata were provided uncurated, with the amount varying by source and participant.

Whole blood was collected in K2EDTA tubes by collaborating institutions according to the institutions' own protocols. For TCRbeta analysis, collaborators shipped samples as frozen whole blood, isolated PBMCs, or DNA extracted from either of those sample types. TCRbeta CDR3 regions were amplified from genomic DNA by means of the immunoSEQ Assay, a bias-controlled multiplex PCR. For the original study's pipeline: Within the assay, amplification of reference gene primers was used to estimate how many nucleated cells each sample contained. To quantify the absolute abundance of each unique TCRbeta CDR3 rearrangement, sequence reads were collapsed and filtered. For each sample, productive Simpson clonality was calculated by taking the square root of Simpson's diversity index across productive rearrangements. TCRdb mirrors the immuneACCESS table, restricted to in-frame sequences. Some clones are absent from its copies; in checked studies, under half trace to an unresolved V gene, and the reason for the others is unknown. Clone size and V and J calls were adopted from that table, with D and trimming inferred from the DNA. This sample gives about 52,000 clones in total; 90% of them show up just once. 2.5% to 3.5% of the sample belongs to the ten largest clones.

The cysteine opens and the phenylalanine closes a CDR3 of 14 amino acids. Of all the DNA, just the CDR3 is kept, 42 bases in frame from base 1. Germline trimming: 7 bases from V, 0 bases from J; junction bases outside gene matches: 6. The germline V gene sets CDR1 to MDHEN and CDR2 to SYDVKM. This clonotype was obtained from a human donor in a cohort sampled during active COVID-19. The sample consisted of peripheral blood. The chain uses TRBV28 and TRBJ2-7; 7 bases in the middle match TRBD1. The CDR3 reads CASTFPGGSYEQYF. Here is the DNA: TGTGCCAGCACCTTCCCAGGGGGCTCCTACGAGCAGTACTTC.